This TCR beta chain originates from a study of CXCR3-negative and CXCR3-positive naive CD8 T cells. Of note for this clonotype: Its antigen is still unknown.

Study outcomes and limitations: More hydrophobic TRB CDR3s were found in CXCR3-positive naive cells than in CXCR3-negative naive cells.

The method, 5' RACE with UMI labels, was used to prepare the TRB cDNA libraries. With the 5' RACE reads reprocessed, TCRdb shows one record per CDR3 protein and no DNA. The sample is made up of about 84,000 distinct CDR3 sequences, and the top ten hold approximately 0.6% of it. The CDR3 has 15 amino acids. Germline V CDR1 and CDR2: SGHDN, FVKESK. The sample was naive CXCR3+ CD8+ T cells from blood. Subset meaning: CD45RO-CCR7+CD27+CD95- naive CD8+ T cells expressing CXCR3 (TNR3+). The sequence came from a human donor in good health. Some clones in this sample may be carry-over from other donors' samples. The V and J genes are TRBV14 and TRBJ2-7. CDR3: CASSQRTGLWNEQYF.